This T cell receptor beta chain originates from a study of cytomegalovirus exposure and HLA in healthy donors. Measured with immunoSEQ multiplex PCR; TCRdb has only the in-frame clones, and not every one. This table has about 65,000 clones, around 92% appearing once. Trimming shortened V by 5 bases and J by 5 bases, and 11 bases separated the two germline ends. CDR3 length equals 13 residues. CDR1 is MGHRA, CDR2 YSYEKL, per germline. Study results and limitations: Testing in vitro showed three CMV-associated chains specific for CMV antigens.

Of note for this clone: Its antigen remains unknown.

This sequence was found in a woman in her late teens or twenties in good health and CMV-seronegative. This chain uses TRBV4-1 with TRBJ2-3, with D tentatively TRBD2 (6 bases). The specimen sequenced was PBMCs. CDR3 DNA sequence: TGCGCCAGCAGCGAGCGGGTCAGAGATACGCAGTATTTT. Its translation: CASSERVRDTQYF.